A single sample is the source of the 28 T cell receptor beta chains below, sequenced in a study of CD8+ T cells in alopecia areata. The sequencing template was cDNA reverse transcribed from extracted RNA. Generated by immunoSEQ multiplex PCR, the TCRdb table keeps only in-frame clones and is missing some. The sample contains some 170,000 clones, almost 65% of which appear only once. The specimen was CD4+ T cells sorted from blood, collected at week 0. The receptors here all came from a human donor with alopecia areata.

The chain carries TRBV5-1 and TRBJ2-3, with D uncertain. Trimming removed 4 bases at V and 3 bases at J, with 9 bases between. Germline CDR1 reads SGHRS; CDR2 reads YFSETQ. CDR3 length: 13 residues. CDR3: CASSPERTDTQYF. In nucleotides, the CDR3 is TGCGCCAGCAGCCCGGAACGGACAGATACGCAGTATTTT.

This clone was picked up a small number of times. The chain uses TRBV29-1 and TRBJ1-2; D unclear. The V gene's germline CDR1 is SQVTM and CDR2 ANQGSEA. CDR3 length equals 11 residues. Trimming shortened V by 1 base and J by 8 bases, and 8 bases separated the two germline ends. CDR3 coding DNA: TGCAGCGTTGAAGGGGCCATGGGCTACACCTTC. The encoded protein is CSVEGAMGYTF.

The V gene is TRBV5-1, the J gene TRBJ2-7; 10 bases line up with TRBD1. From germline, CDR1 is SGHRS and CDR2 YFSETQ. V lost 4 bases and J lost 3; bases outside the gene matches: 7. The CDR3 runs to 15 residues. The CDR3 loop reads CASSLGQGVGYEQYF. In nucleotides, the CDR3 is TGCGCCAGCAGCCTCGGACAGGGGGTAGGCTACGAGCAGTACTTC.

V is TRBV30 and J is TRBJ2-2; D is uncertain. The CDR3 consists of 16 residues. Trimming shortened V by 0 bases and J by 4 bases, and 15 bases separated the two germline ends. The germline V gene encodes CDR1 GTSNPN and CDR2 SVGIG (reference sequence). CDR3 region: CAWSVDGVTGTGELFF. The CDR3 DNA follows: TGTGCCTGGAGTGTAGATGGCGTTACTGGCACCGGGGAGCTGTTTTTT.

The chain employs TRBV5-1 and TRBJ1-2, with 8 bases aligning to TRBD1. Germline V gene lookup returns CDR1 SGHRS and CDR2 YFSETQ. V shed 1 base and J 3 bases; nucleotides not matched to a gene: 5. The CDR3 consists of 15 residues. CDR3 DNA sequence: TGCGCCAGCAGCTTGAGCGGACAGGGAGACTATGGCTACACCTTC. Translated: CASSLSGQGDYGYTF.

About this clone itself: The same CDR3 also results from other DNA sequences found in this sample. The rearrangement uses TRBV29-1 and TRBJ2-7, with D uncertain. CDR3 size: 13 residues. Trimming cost V 4 bases and J 0 bases, with 10 bases left between them. Germline CDR1 SQVTM, CDR2 ANQGSEA. The CDR3 here is CSVGGRSSYEQYF. The CDR3 bases are TGCAGCGTTGGGGGTAGGAGCTCCTACGAGCAGTACTTC.

Only a few counts were recorded for this clone. The genes are TRBV29-1 and TRBJ2-1, with D hard to call. The CDR3 runs 11 residues. CDR1 is SQVTM and CDR2 is ANQGSEA in the germline V gene. Trimming took 7 bases from V and 8 from J, leaving 12 bases between them. The CDR3 region has the DNA TGCAGCGACCTGATGATGTATGAGCAGTTCTTC. Translated, it gives CSDLMMYEQFF.

V is TRBV30 and J is TRBJ1-1; TRBD1 aligns across 10 bases. This CDR3 is 13 amino acids long. The V gene's germline CDR1 is GTSNPN and CDR2 SVGIG (reference sequence). Trimming took 7 bases from V and 4 from J; bases not matched to a gene: 6. CDR3 in amino acids: CASPGTGVTEAFF. CDR3 DNA: TGTGCCTCCCCCGGGACAGGGGTCACTGAAGCTTTCTTT.

This clone was seen a handful of times. The chain employs TRBV6-1 and TRBJ2-7, with D possibly TRBD2 on 5 matching bases. This CDR3 is built from 13 residues. Germline CDR1 is MNHNS and CDR2 is SASEGT. Trimming left V 3 bases short and J 7 bases short, with 13 bases between. The CDR3 here is CASSETKGREQYF. CDR3 DNA: TGTGCCAGCAGTGAGACTAAAGGGAGAGAGCAGTACTTC.

The genes are TRBV29-1 and TRBJ1-2; unclear D gene. Trimming took off 4 bases at V and 5 bases at J, with 23 bases between the two ends. CDR3 length: 16 residues. Germline V gene sequence: CDR1 SQVTM, CDR2 ANQGSEA. The CDR3 loop reads CSVVSIAPVRLYGYTF. CDR3 DNA sequence: TGCAGCGTTGTGAGTATCGCTCCCGTTCGACTTTATGGCTACACCTTC.

The gene calls are TRBV19 and TRBJ2-1; D uncertain. CDR1 and CDR2 (germline): LNHDA, SQIVND (reference sequence). The V gene lost 4 bases and the J gene lost 2 bases, with 6 bases spanning the gap. The CDR3 sequence is 13 residues long. The CDR3 protein is CASSTPAYNEQFF. The DNA for the CDR3 is TGTGCCAGTAGTACCCCGGCCTACAATGAGCAGTTCTTC.

A remark on this clone: Other DNA variants within this sample encode the same CDR3. This chain connects TRBV29-1 to TRBJ1-1, with no clear D. The CDR3 is made up of 12 amino acids. V was clipped by 1 base and J by 0 bases, with 3 bases between them. The germline V gene encodes CDR1 SQVTM and CDR2 ANQGSEA. The CDR3 is CSVEGLNTEAFF. The CDR3 DNA reads TGCAGCGTTGAAGGCCTGAACACTGAAGCTTTCTTT.

This clone was picked up a small number of times. This chain uses TRBV5-1 with TRBJ2-2; unclear D gene. The CDR3 loop spans 14 amino acids. CDR1 and CDR2 from the germline V gene are SGHRS and YFSETQ. V dropped 1 base and J dropped 0 bases, with 4 bases sitting between them. For the CDR3, the DNA is TGCGCCAGCAGCTTGAGCCCGAACACCGGGGAGCTGTTTTTT. Its translation: CASSLSPNTGELFF.

The chain links TRBV29-1 to TRBJ1-4, with D possibly being TRBD1 (5 bases). Germline-derived CDR1 and CDR2 are SQVTM and ANQGSEA. Trimming cost V 7 bases and J 4 bases, with 13 bases left between them. This CDR3 is built from 13 residues. In nucleotides, the CDR3 is TGCAGCGCCTCGCAGGGTGTTAATGAAAAACTGTTTTTT. Translation gives CSASQGVNEKLFF.

The chain combines TRBV29-1 with TRBJ1-1; perhaps TRBD1 as D (5 bases). Germline values: CDR1 SQVTM, CDR2 ANQGSEA. The ends were cut back, 7 bases at V and 5 bases at J, with 11 bases in the middle. The CDR3 length is 11 residues. CDR3 amino acids: CSGGYLTEAFF. CDR3 coding DNA: TGCAGCGGGGGGTATCTAACTGAAGCTTTCTTT. Using reference TRBV29-1 and TRBJ1-1 for the parts outside the CDR3, the full variable domain is SAVISQKPSRDICQRGTSLTIQCQVDSQVTMMFWYRQQPGQSLTLIATANQGSEATYESGFVIDKFPISRPNLTFSTLTVSNMSPEDSSIYLCSGGYLTEAFFGQGTRLTVV.

This clone turned up a few times. A read error may account for a junction end that differs from germline. V gene TRBV4-3 combines with J gene TRBJ2-4, with D unclear. Germline-derived CDR1 and CDR2 are LGHNA and YSLEER. This CDR3 is 13 amino acids long. CDR3 sequence: CASSHIAAGSLHF. The CDR3 bases are TGCGCCAGCAGCCATATCGCCGCCGGCAGTCTCCACTTC.

About this clone itself: The same CDR3 also results from other DNA sequences found in this sample. The J gene is TRBJ1-2, the V gene TRBV29-1; D is possibly TRBD1 (5 bases). This CDR3 has 11 residues. V was trimmed by 2 bases and J by 4 bases, leaving 5 bases between them. Per germline, CDR1 SQVTM and CDR2 ANQGSEA. CDR3 sequence (DNA): TGCAGCGTTGAAACAGGCTATGGCTACACCTTC. Amino acid sequence: CSVETGYGYTF.

CDR3 sequence: CATSRGVNQPQHF. CDR3 DNA sequence: TGTGCCACCAGCCGAGGGGTAAATCAGCCCCAGCATTTT. The rearrangement links TRBV15 to TRBJ1-5, with D maybe TRBD1 (5 bases). The CDR3 covers 13 residues. CDR1 is LNHNV, CDR2 YYDKDF, per germline (reference sequence). The ends were cut back, 5 bases at V and 4 bases at J, with 9 bases in the middle.

The genes are TRBV6-1 and TRBJ1-1; the D is unclear. The germline V gene encodes CDR1 MNHNS and CDR2 SASEGT. V gave up 7 bases and J gave up 1 base, with 10 bases separating them. This CDR3 is built from 13 residues. DNA for the CDR3: TGTGCCAGCAACCTGACACCGAACACTGAAGCTTTCTTT. Residues: CASNLTPNTEAFF.

The chain couples TRBV27 to TRBJ1-5; weak D call: TRBD1 (6 bases). V was clipped by 6 bases and J by 4 bases, with 13 bases between them. The CDR3 spans 14 residues. CDR1 and CDR2 from the germline V gene are MNHEY and SMNVEV (reference sequence). The DNA of the CDR3 is TGTGCCAGCAGCTCGGGGGGGCTGAATCAGCCCCAGCATTTT. The encoded protein is CASSSGGLNQPQHF.

Only a few counts were recorded for this clone. The J gene is TRBJ2-4, the V gene TRBV6-1; D is ambiguous. The V and J ends lost 2 bases and 1 base respectively, with 12 bases between them. The CDR3 is 16 amino acids. Germline V gives CDR1 MNHNS, CDR2 SASEGT. CDR3 in amino acids: CASSEPDATAKNIQYF. The CDR3 region has the DNA TGTGCCAGCAGTGAACCGGACGCAACTGCCAAAAACATTCAGTACTTC.

The CDR3 sequence is CAWSVLRLANTGELFF. Here the CDR3 DNA reads TGTGCCTGGAGTGTACTTCGCCTAGCGAACACCGGGGAGCTGTTTTTT. The genes are TRBV30 and TRBJ2-2; D gene unclear. V was pared by 0 bases and J by 0 bases, with 11 bases between. The CDR3 runs to 16 residues. Looked up from germline, CDR1 is GTSNPN and CDR2 is SVGIG (reference sequence).

This clone has a handful of counts. This rearrangement joins TRBV18 to TRBJ2-7; TRBD1 aligns across 8 bases. The CDR3 runs 16 residues. CDR1 is KGHSH, CDR2 LQKENI, per germline. V lost 0 bases and J lost 1; bases outside the gene matches: 5. The CDR3 here is CASSPPGQERSYEQYF. CDR3 nucleotide sequence: TGTGCCAGCTCACCACCGGGACAGGAAAGGTCCTACGAGCAGTACTTC.

The rearrangement joins TRBV2 to TRBJ2-1, with D perhaps matching TRBD2 (5 bases). This CDR3 is built from 12 residues. Germline lookup yields CDR1 SNHLY and CDR2 FYNNEI. Trimming removed 3 bases from V and 14 bases from J, with 14 bases in between. CDR3 sequence reads: CASSDRRTQKFF. CDR3 nucleotides: TGTGCCAGCAGTGATCGCCGGACTCAGAAGTTCTTC. The full variable domain, completed using reference TRBV2 and TRBJ2-1, is EPEVTQTPSHQVTQMGQEVILRCVPISNHLYFYWYRQILGQKVEFLVSFYNNEISEKSEIFDDQFSVERPDGSNFTLKIRSTKLEDSAMYFCASSDRRTQKFFGPGTRLTVL.

The chain links TRBV15 to TRBJ2-1; possibly TRBD2 for D (6 bases). V was cut by 0 bases and J by 7 bases, with 13 bases left in between. Germline V gene data show CDR1 as LNHNV and CDR2 as YYDKDF (reference sequence). CDR3 length equals 15 residues. The CDR3 DNA reads as TGTGCCACCAGCAGAGAGACTAGATTTGAGAATGAGCAGTTCTTC. This sequence encodes CATSRETRFENEQFF.

The CDR3 nucleotides read TGTGCCAGCAGTGGGACCGCAGGGGGCGGCGGGGAGCTGTTTTTT. Its protein product is CASSGTAGGGGELFF. The chain has TRBV25-1 and TRBJ2-2, with 8 bases identical to TRBD1. The J segment lost 7 bases and the V segment lost 4 bases, leaving 8 bases of the junction unmatched. Germline V gene sequence: CDR1 MGHDK, CDR2 SYGVNS. This CDR3 region has 15 residues. Looking up the rest from reference TRBV25-1 and TRBJ2-2 gives the full variable domain: EADIYQTPRYLVIGTGKKITLECSQTMGHDKMYWYQQDPGMELHLIHYSYGVNSTEKGDLSSESTVSRIRTEHFPLTLESARPSHTSQYLCASSGTAGGGGELFFGEGSRLTVL.

This chain joins TRBV30 and TRBJ1-2; 9 nucleotides align to TRBD1. Germline values: CDR1 GTSNPN, CDR2 SVGIG (reference sequence). J was trimmed by 8 bases and V by 5 bases; bases with no gene match: 6. The CDR3 runs to 12 residues. CDR3 loop: CAWGGQGYGYTF. The DNA of the CDR3 is TGTGCCTGGGGGGGACAGGGCTACGGCTACACCTTC.

The chain joins TRBV10-3 to TRBJ1-2; 8 positions agree with TRBD1. This CDR3 is built from 13 residues. With V trimmed by 7 bases and J by 4 bases, 5 bases remained unmatched. Germline V gene lookup returns CDR1 ENHRY and CDR2 SYGVKD. The CDR3 region has the DNA TGTGCCATCACTTTAGACAGGGGCTATGGCTACACCTTC. It translates to CAITLDRGYGYTF.